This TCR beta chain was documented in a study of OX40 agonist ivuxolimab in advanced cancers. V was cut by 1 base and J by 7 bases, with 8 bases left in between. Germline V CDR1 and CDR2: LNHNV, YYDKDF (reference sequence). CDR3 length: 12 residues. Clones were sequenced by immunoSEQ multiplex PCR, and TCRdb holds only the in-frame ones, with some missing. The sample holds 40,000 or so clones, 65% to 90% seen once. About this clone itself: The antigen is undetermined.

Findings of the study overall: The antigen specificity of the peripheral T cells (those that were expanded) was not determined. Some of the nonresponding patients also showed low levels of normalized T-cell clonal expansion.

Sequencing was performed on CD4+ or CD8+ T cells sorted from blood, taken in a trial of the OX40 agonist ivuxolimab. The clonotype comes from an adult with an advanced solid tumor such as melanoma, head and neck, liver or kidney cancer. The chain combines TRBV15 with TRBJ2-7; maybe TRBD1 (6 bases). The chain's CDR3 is CATSRGGQEQYF. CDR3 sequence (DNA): TGTGCCACCAGCAGAGGAGGACAGGAGCAGTACTTC.